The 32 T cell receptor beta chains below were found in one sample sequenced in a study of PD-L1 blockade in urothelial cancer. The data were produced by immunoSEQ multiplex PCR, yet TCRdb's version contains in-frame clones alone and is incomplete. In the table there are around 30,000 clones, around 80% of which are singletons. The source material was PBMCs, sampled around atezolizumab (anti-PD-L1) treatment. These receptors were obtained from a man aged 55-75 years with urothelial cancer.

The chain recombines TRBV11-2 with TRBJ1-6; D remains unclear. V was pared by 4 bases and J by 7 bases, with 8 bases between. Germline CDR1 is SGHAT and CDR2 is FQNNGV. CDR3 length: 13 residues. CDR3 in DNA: TGTGCCAGCAGCTCCCTGGAGAATTCACCCCTCCACTTT. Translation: CASSSLENSPLHF.

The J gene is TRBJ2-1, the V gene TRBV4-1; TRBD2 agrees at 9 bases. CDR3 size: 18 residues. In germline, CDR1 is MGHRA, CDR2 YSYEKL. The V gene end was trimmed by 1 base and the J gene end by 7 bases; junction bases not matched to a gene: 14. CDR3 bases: TGCGCCAGCAGCCAAGCCCCTGCGGGAGGGCCGGCGGGAAATGAGCAGTTCTTC. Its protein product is CASSQAPAGGPAGNEQFF.

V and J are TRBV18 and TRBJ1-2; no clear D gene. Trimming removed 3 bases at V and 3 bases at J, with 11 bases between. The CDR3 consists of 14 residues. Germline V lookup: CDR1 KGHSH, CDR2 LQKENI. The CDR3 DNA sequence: TGTGCCAGCTCACCCGCGGGGAGCGACTATGGCTACACCTTC. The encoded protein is CASSPAGSDYGYTF.

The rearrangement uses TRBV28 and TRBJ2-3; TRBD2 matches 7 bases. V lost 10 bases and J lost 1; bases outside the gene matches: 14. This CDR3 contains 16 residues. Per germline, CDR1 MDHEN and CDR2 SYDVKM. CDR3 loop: CATTSGRGRRTDTQYF. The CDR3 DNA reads TGTGCCACCACCTCGGGCCGCGGGAGACGCACAGATACGCAGTATTTT.

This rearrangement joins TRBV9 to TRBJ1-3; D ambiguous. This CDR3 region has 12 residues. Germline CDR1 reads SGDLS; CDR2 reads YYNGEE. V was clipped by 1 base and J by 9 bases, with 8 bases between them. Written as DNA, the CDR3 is TGTGCCAGCAGCGTAAACCCCGGCACCATATATTTT. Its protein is CASSVNPGTIYF.

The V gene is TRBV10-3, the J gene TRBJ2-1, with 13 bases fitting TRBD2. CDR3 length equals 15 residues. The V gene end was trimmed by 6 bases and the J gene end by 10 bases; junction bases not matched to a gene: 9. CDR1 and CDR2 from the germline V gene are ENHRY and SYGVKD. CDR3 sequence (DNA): TGTGCCATCAGCGGACTAGCGGGAGTATTAGGCGAGCAGTTCTTC. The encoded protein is CAISGLAGVLGEQFF.

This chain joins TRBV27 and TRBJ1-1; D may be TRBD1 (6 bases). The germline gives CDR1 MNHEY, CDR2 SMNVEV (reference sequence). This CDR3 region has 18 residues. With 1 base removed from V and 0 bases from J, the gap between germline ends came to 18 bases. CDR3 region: CASSLWGGGASMNTEAFF. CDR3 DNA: TGTGCCAGCAGTTTATGGGGCGGGGGGGCCTCAATGAACACTGAAGCTTTCTTT.

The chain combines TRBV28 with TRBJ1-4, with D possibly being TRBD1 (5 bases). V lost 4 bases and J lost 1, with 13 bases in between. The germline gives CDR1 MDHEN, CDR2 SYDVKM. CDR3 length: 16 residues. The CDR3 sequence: CASSSPGGGTNEKLFF. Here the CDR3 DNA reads TGTGCCAGCAGTTCGCCGGGCGGGGGAACTAATGAAAAACTGTTTTTT.

In nucleotides, the CDR3 is TGCGCCAGCAGCCAAGATCTGGCAGGCTCTGGAAACACCATATATTTT. Protein product: CASSQDLAGSGNTIYF. V usage is TRBV4-3 and J usage is TRBJ1-3, with no clear D. V dropped 0 bases and J dropped 0 bases, with 9 bases sitting between them. Germline CDR1 LGHNA, CDR2 YSLEER. This CDR3 contains 16 residues.

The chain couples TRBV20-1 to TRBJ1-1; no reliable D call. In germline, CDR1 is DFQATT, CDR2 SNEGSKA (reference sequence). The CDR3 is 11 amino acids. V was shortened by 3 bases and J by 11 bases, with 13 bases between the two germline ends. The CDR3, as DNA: TGCAGTGCTAGTGGGGAGTCTGGGGCTTTCTTT. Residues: CSASGESGAFF.

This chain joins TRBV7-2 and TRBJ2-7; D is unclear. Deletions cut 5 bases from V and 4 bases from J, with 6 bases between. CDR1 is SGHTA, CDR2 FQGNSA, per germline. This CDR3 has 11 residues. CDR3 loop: CASSPYYEQYF. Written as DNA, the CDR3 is TGTGCCAGCAGCCCCTATTACGAGCAGTACTTC. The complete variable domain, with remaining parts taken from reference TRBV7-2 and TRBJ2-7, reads GAGVSQSPSNKVTEKGKDVELRCDPISGHTALYWYRQSLGQGLEFLIYFQGNSAPDKSGLPSDRFSAERTGGSVSTLTIQRTQQEDSAVYLCASSPYYEQYFGPGTRLTVT.

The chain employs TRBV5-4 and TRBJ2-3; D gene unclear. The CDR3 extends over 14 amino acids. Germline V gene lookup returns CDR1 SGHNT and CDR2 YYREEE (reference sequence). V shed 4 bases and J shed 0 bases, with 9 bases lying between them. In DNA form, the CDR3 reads TGTGCCAGCAGCCCCGAGGCTAGCACAGATACGCAGTATTTT. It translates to CASSPEASTDTQYF.

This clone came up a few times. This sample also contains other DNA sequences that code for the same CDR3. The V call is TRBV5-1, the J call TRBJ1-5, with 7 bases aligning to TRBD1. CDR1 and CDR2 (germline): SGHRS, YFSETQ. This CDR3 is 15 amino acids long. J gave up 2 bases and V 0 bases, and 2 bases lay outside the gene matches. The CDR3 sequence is CASSLDRGGNQPQHF. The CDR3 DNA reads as TGCGCCAGCAGCTTGGACAGGGGCGGCAATCAGCCCCAGCATTTT. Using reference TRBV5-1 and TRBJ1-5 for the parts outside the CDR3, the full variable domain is KAGVTQTPRYLIKTRGQQVTLSCSPISGHRSVSWYQQTPGQGLQFLFEYFSETQRNKGNFPGRFSGRQFSNSRSEMNVSTLELGDSALYLCASSLDRGGNQPQHFGDGTRLSIL.

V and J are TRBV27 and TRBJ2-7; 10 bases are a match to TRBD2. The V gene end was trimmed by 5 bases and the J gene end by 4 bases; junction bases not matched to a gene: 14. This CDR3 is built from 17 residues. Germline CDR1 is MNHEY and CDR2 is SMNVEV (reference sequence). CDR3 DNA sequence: TGTGCCAGCAGTAGAAGACTAGCGGGCCCCCCCTATTACGAGCAGTACTTC. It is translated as CASSRRLAGPPYYEQYF.

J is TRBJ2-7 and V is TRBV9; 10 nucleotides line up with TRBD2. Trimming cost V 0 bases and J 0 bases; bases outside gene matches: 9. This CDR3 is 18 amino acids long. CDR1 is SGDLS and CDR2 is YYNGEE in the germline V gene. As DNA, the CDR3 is TGTGCCAGCAGCGTAGGCGCTAGCGGGAGTGCGAACTCCTACGAGCAGTACTTC. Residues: CASSVGASGSANSYEQYF.

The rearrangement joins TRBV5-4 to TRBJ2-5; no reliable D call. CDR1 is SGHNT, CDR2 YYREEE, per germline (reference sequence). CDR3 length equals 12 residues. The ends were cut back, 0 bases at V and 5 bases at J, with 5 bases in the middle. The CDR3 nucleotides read TGTGCCAGCAGCTTGGGGCAGGAGACCCAGTACTTC. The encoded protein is CASSLGQETQYF.

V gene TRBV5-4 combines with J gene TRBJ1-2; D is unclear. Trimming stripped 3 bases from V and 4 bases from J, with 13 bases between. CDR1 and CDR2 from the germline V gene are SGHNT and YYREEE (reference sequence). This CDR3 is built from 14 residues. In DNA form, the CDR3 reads TGTGCCAGCAGCTCTCGGCAGGCTCTCTATGGCTACACCTTC. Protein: CASSSRQALYGYTF.

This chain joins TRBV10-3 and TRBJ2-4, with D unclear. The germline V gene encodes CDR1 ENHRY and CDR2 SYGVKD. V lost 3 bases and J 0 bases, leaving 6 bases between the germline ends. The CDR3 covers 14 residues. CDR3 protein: CAISDSRAKNIQYF. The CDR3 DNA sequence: TGTGCCATCAGTGATAGTAGAGCCAAAAACATTCAGTACTTC.

For the CDR3, the DNA is TGTGCCAGCAGCTTCAGCCCGACTAGCGGGAGGGACAATGAGCAGTTCTTC. Protein sequence: CASSFSPTSGRDNEQFF. The genes are TRBV7-8 and TRBJ2-1; 14 bases line up with TRBD2. V lost 3 bases, J lost 5 bases, and 6 bases stayed unmatched. The CDR3 contains 17 residues. Germline V gene data show CDR1 as SGHVS and CDR2 as FQNEAQ. Supplemented by reference TRBV7-8 and TRBJ2-1, the full variable domain reads GAGVSQSPRYKVAKRGQDVALRCDPISGHVSLFWYQQALGQGPEFLTYFQNEAQLDKSGLPSDRFFAERPEGSVSTLKIQRTQQEDSAVYLCASSFSPTSGRDNEQFFGPGTRLTVL.

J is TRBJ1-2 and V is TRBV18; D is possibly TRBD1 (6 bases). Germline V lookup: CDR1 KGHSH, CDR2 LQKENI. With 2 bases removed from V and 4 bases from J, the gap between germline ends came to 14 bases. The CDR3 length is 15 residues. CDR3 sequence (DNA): TGTGCCAGCTCACCAGGGGCAGGGGACGGCTATGGCTACACCTTC. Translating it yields CASSPGAGDGYGYTF.

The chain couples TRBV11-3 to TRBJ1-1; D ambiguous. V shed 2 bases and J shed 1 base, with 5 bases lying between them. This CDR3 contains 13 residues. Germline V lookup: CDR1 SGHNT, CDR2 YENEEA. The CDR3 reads CASSLKRNTEAFF. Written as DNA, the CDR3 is TGTGCCAGCAGCTTAAAGAGGAACACTGAAGCTTTCTTT. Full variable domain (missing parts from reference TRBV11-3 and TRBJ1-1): EAGVVQSPRYKIIEKKQPVAFWCNPISGHNTLYWYLQNLGQGPELLIRYENEEAVDDSQLPKDRFSAERLKGVDSTLKIQPAELGDSAVYLCASSLKRNTEAFFGQGTRLTVV.

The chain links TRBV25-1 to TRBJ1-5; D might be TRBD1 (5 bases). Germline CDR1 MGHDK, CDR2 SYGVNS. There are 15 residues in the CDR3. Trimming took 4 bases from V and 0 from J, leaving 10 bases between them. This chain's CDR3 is CASSGGHLSNQPQHF. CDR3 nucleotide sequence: TGTGCCAGCAGTGGCGGACATCTTAGCAATCAGCCCCAGCATTTT.

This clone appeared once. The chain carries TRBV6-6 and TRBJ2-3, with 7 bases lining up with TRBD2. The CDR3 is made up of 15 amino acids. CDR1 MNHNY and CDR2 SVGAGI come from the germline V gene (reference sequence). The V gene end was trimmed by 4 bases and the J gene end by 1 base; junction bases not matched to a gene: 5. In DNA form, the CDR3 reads TGTGCCAGCAGTTTGCTAGCGGTCGGCACAGATACGCAGTATTTT. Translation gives CASSLLAVGTDTQYF.

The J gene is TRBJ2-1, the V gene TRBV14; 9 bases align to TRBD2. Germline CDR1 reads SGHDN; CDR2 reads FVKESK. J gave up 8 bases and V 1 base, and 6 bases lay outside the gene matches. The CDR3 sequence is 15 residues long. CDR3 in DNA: TGTGCCAGCAGCCAAGTTGCGGGGGGGCCCCATGAGCAGTTCTTC. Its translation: CASSQVAGGPHEQFF.

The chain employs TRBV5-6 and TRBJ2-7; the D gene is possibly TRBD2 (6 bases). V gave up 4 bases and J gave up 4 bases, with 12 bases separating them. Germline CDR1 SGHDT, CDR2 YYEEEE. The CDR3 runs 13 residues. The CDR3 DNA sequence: TGTGCCAGCAGCCGGGAGTGGGGTTACGAGCAGTACTTC. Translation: CASSREWGYEQYF.

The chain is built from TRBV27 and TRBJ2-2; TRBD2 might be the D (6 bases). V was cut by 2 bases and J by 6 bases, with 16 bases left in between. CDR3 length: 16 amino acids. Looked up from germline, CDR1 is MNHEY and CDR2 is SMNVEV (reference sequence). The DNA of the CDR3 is TGTGCCAGCAGTTTACTAGCGACTGTCGGCGCCGGGGAGCTGTTTTTT. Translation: CASSLLATVGAGELFF.

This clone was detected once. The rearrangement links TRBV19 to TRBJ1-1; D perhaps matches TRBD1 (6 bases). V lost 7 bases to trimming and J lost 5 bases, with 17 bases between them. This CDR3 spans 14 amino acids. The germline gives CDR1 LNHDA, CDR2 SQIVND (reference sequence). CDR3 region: CASNRDGAGTEAFF. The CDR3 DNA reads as TGTGCCAGTAACAGGGACGGGGCCGGTACTGAAGCTTTCTTT.

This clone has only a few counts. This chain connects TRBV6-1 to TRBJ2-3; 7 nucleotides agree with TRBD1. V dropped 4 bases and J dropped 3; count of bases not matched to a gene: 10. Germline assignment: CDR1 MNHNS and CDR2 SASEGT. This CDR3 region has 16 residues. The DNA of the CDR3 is TGTGCCAGCAGTGTAACCAGGGGCAGGGGGACAGATACGCAGTATTTT. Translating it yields CASSVTRGRGTDTQYF.

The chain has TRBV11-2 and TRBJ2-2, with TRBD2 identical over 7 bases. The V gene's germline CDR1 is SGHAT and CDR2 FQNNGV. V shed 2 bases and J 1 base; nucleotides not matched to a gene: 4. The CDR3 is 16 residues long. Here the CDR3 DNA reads TGTGCCAGCAGCTTATTGACGGGAGGGAACACCGGGGAGCTGTTTTTT. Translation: CASSLLTGGNTGELFF. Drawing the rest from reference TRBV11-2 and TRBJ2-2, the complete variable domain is EAGVAQSPRYKIIEKRQSVAFWCNPISGHATLYWYQQILGQGPKLLIQFQNNGVVDDSQLPKDRFSAERLKGVDSTLKIQPAKLEDSAVYLCASSLLTGGNTGELFFGEGSRLTVL.

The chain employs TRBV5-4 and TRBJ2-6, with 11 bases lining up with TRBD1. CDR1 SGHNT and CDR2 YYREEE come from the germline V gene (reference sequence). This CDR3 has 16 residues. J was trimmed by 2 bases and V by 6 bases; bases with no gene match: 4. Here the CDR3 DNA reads TGTGCCAGCACAGGGACAGGGGGAACTGGGGCCAACGTCCTGACTTTC. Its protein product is CASTGTGGTGANVLTF.

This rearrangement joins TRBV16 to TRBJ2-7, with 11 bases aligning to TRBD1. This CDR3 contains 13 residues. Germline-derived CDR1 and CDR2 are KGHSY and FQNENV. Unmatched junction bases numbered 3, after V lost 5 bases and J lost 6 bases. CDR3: CASSGGTGGEQYF. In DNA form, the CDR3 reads TGTGCCAGCAGCGGAGGGACAGGGGGCGAGCAGTACTTC.

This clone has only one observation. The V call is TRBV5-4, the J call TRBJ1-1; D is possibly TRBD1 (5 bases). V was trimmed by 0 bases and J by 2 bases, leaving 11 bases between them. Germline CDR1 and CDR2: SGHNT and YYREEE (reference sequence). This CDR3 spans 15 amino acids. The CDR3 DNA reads TGTGCCAGCAGCTTGGGGCAGGGCCTTAACACTGAAGCTTTCTTT. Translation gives CASSLGQGLNTEAFF.